This T cell receptor beta chain was identified in a study of blood T cell repertoires in COVID-19. About the research overall: The United States, Italy and Spain were the sources of the acute and convalescent COVID-19 samples. Nucleic acid was either cDNA or gDNA, and it came from T cells, B-cell-depleted T cells, or PBMCs.

This clone appeared a few times. As processed by the authors: Estimated nucleated cell counts came from reference gene primer amplification. The table came from immunoSEQ multiplex PCR; TCRdb's copy has only in-frame clones and leaves some out. V, J and clone size derive from that table, while D and trimming were established from the DNA sequence. The table records tens of thousands of clones, about 86% of them present only once. Unmatched junction bases numbered 4, after V lost 5 bases and J lost 9 bases. The CDR3 has 13 residues. Germline values: CDR1 GTSNPN, CDR2 SVGIG (reference sequence). The origin of this receptor is a woman over 75 in a cohort sampled during active or convalescent COVID-19. The chain carries TRBV30 and TRBJ1-6, with TRBD1 matching over 10 bases. What was sequenced was peripheral blood. CDR3 residues: CAWSGTGVSPLHF. The CDR3 DNA follows: TGTGCCTGGTCCGGGACAGGGGTTTCACCCCTCCACTTT.